This T cell receptor beta chain comes out of a study of identical twins' blood T cells. The study, taken as a whole, reports: Abundant TCRbeta CDR3s overlapped more between twins than with unrelated donors.

V lost 2 bases, J lost 7 bases, and 12 bases lay in between. The CDR3 covers 13 residues. Germline CDR1 DFQATT, CDR2 SNEGSKA (reference sequence). This clonotype was seen a handful of times. As yet, its antigen is unknown. TCRdb fed the 5' RACE reads into MiXCR, producing one record per CDR3 protein. This table has 350,000 to 400,000 distinct CDR3 sequences, 28% appearing once. The origin of this receptor is a woman between 18 and 50 years old in good health. The sequencing sample was made of PBMCs. The chain couples TRBV20-1 to TRBJ2-1, with a weak D call TRBD1 (6 bases). The CDR3, as DNA: TGCAGTGCTAGACGCGGACAGCGAAATGAGCAGTTCTTC. Translated, it gives CSARRGQRNEQFF.